The entry that follows covers one T cell receptor beta chain sequence. Its specificity is not known. Each PCR had synthetic TCR analog templates added to it as a spike-in. The table came from immunoSEQ multiplex PCR; TCRdb's copy has only in-frame clones and leaves some out. Found here are tens of thousands of clones, around 83% of them singletons; the top ten hold more than 2%. These data are taken from a study of PD-L1 blockade in urothelial cancer. Study-wide background: Analyses used blood from 3 weeks (second dose) and 6 weeks after treatment start.

Overall study results and limits: Durable-benefit patients showed greater tumor-associated blood clone expansion at 3 weeks.

Germline assignment: CDR1 ENHRY and CDR2 SYGVKD. This CDR3 spans 15 amino acids. As to time point: pretreatment peripheral blood. This clonotype was sampled from a man aged 55 to 70 with urothelial cancer. The genes are TRBV10-3 and TRBJ2-7, with D perhaps TRBD2 (5 bases). The specimen comprised PBMCs, sampled around atezolizumab (anti-PD-L1) treatment. The CDR3 loop is CGKGVQDAVNYEQYF. CDR3 nucleotide sequence: TGTGGCAAGGGAGTTCAGGACGCAGTAAACTACGAGCAGTACTTC.